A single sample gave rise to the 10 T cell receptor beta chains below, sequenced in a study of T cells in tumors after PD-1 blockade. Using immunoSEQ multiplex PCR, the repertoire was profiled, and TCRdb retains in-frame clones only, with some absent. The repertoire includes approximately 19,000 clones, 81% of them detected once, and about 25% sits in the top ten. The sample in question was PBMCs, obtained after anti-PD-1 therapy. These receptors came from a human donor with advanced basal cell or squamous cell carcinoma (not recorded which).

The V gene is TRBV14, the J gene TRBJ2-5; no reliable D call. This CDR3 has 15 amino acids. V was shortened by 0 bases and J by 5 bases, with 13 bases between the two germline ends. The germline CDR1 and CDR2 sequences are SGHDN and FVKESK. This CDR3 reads CASSQDAQQWETQYF. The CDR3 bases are TGTGCCAGCAGCCAAGATGCGCAACAGTGGGAGACCCAGTACTTC.

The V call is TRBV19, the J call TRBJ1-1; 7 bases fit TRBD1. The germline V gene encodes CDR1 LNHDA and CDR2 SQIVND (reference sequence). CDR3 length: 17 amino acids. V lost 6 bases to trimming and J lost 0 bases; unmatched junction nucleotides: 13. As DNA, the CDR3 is TGTGCCAGTAGCACAAACAGGGGCGAGGGGTTGAACACTGAAGCTTTCTTT. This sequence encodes CASSTNRGEGLNTEAFF.

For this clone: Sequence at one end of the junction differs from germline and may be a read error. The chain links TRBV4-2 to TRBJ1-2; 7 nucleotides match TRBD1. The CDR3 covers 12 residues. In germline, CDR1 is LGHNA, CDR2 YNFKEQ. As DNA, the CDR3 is TGTGCCAGCAGCCAAGACGAGGGGGCGCGAAACTTC. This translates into CASSQDEGARNF.

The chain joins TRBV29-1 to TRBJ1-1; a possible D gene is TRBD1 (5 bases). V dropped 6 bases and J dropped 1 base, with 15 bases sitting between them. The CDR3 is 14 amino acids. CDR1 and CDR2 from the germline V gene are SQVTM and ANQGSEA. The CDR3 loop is CSVVMGRANTEAFF. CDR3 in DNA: TGCAGCGTAGTTATGGGACGGGCGAACACTGAAGCTTTCTTT.

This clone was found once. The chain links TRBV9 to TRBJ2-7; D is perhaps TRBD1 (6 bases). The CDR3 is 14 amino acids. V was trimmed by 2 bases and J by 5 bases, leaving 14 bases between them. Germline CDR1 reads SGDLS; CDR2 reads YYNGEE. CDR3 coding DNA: TGTGCCAGCAGCGTGGGGGACATCAGAAACGAGCAGTACTTC. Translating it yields CASSVGDIRNEQYF.

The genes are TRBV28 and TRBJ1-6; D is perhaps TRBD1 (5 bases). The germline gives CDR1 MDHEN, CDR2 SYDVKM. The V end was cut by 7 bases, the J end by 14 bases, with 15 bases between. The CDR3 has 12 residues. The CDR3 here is CASTSPRGALHF. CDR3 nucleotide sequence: TGTGCCAGCACCTCACCTCGAGGGGCCCTCCACTTT. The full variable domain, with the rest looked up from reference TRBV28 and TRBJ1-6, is DVKVTQSSRYLVKRTGEKVFLECVQDMDHENMFWYRQDPGLGLRLIYFSYDVKMKEKGDIPEGYSVSREKKERFSLILESASTNQTSMYLCASTSPRGALHFGNGTRLTVT.

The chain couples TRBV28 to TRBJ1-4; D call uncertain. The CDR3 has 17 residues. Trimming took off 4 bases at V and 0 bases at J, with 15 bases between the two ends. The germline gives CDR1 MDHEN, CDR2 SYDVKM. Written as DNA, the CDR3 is TGTGCCAGCAGTTCTCCCGGGATCGGATCAACTAATGAAAAACTGTTTTTT. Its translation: CASSSPGIGSTNEKLFF.

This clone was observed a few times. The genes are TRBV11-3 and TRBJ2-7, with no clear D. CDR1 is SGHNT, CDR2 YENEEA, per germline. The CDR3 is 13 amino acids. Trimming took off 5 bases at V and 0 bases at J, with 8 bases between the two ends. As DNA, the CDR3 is TGTGCCAGCAGCCCAACAAGCTCCTACGAGCAGTACTTC. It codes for CASSPTSSYEQYF.

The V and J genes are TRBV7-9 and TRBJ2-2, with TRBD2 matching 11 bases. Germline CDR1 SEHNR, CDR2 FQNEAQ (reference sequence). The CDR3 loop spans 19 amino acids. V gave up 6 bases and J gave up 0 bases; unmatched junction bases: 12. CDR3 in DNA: TGTGCCAGCAGTTCCGAAATGACTAGCGGGGAAACGAACACCGGGGAGCTGTTTTTT. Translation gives CASSSEMTSGETNTGELFF. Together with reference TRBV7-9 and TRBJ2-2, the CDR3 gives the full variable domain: DTGVSQNPRHKITKRGQNVTFRCDPISEHNRLYWYRQTLGQGPEFLTYFQNEAQLEKSRLLSDRFSAERPKGSFSTLEIQRTEQGDSAMYLCASSSEMTSGETNTGELFFGEGSRLTVL.

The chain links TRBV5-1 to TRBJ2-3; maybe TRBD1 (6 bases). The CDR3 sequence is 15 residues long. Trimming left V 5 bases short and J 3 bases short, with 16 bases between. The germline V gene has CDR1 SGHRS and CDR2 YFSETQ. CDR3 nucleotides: TGCGCCAGCAGGACGTCGGTCAGGGGAACAGATACGCAGTATTTT. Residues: CASRTSVRGTDTQYF. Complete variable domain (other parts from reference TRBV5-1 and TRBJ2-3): KAGVTQTPRYLIKTRGQQVTLSCSPISGHRSVSWYQQTPGQGLQFLFEYFSETQRNKGNFPGRFSGRQFSNSRSEMNVSTLELGDSALYLCASRTSVRGTDTQYFGPGTRLTVL.